This section outlines one T cell receptor (beta chain) sequence together with its context. This record comes from a study of technical replicates of blood from several donors. This table comes from immunoSEQ multiplex PCR, and its TCRdb copy is limited to in-frame clones, with some not included. The table lists 74,000 or so clones, 85% to 95% of them singletons, with approximately 0.35% in the top ten. CDR3 length equals 15 residues. Germline CDR1 and CDR2: KGHSH and LQKENI. V lost 3 bases, J lost 6 bases, and 4 bases stayed unmatched. This receptor was taken from a human donor in good health. Source material: T cells isolated from PBMCs. The chain carries TRBV18 and TRBJ2-1, with 11 bases identical to TRBD2. CDR3 nucleotides: TGTGCCAGCTCACCGACTAGCGGGAAGGTCAATGAGCAGTTCTTC. Residues: CASSPTSGKVNEQFF.